This TCR beta chain was profiled in a study of T cells in Graves' hyperthyroidism and ophthalmopathy. Findings of the study overall: Most expanded thyroid clonotypes above 0.001 also appeared in blood.

Subjects aged 18 to 65 presented with newly diagnosed hyperthyroidism of less than 2 months' duration. Researchers barred patients who had uncontrolled infection, other autoimmune disease, pregnancy or lactation. The source material, RNA transcripts, was used to amplify TCR beta CDR3 regions. In the first-round RT-PCR of the TCR CDR3, the HTBI primer set was used. TCRdb itself ran the multiplex PCR reads through MiXCR, one entry per CDR3 protein. The table lists some 600,000 distinct CDR3 sequences, just over 45% of them singletons. This clonotype has ten or more counts. The target antigen is unknown. The sample taken for sequencing was peripheral blood or thyroid tissue (not recorded which). The sequence was obtained from a woman aged 18-29 years with Graves' hyperthyroidism.

Here the CDR3 DNA reads TGTGCCACCGGCCAGCGGGAACAAGAGACCCAGTACTTC. This codes for CATGQREQETQYF. The chain couples TRBV24-1 to TRBJ2-5; TRBD2 matches 7 bases. V trimming: 9 bases; J trimming: 2 bases; junction bases outside the gene matches: 5. CDR1 KGHDR and CDR2 SFDVKD come from the germline V gene. CDR3 length: 13 residues.